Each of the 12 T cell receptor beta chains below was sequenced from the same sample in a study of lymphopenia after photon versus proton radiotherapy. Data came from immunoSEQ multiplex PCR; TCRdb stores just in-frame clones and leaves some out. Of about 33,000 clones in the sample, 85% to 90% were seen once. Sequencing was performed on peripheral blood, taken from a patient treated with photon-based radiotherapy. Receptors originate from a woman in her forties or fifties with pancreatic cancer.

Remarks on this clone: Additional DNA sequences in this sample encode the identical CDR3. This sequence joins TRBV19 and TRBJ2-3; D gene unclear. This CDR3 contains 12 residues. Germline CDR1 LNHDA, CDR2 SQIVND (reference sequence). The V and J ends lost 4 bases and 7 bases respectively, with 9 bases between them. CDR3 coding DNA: TGTGCCAGTAGTACTACAGCGAATACGCAGTATTTT. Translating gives CASSTTANTQYF.

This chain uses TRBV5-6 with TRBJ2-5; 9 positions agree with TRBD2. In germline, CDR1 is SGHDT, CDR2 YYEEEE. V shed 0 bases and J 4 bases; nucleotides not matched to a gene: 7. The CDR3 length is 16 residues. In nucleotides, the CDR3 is TGTGCCAGCAGCTTGGGTAGGTTAGCGGGAGTAGAGACCCAGTACTTC. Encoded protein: CASSLGRLAGVETQYF.

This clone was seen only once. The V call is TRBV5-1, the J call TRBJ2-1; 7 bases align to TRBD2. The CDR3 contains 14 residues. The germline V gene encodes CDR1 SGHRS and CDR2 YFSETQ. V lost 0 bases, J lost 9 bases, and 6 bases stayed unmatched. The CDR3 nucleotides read TGCGCCAGCAGCTTGGACGCGGGAGTCGGTGAGCAGTTCTTC. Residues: CASSLDAGVGEQFF.

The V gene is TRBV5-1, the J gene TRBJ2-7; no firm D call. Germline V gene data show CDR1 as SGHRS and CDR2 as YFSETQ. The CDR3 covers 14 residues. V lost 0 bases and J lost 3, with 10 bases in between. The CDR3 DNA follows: TGCGCCAGCAGCTTGGCGGTTGGCGACTACGAGCAGTACTTC. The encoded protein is CASSLAVGDYEQYF.

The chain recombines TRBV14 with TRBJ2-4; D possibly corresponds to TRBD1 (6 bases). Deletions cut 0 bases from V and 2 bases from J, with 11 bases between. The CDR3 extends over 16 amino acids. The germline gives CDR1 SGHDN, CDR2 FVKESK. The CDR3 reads CASSQDLQGPKNIQYF. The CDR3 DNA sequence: TGTGCCAGCAGCCAAGATCTACAGGGACCCAAAAACATTCAGTACTTC.

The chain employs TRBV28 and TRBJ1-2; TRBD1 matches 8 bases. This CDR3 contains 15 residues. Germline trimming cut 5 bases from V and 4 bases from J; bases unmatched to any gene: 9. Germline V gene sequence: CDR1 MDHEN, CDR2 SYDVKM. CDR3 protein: CASSNSGQVGYGYTF. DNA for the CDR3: TGTGCCAGCAGTAACTCGGGACAGGTGGGCTATGGCTACACCTTC.

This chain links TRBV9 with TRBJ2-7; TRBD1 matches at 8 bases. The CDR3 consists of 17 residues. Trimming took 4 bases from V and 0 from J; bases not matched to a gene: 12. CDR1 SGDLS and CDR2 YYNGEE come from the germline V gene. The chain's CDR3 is CASSPAGGQGPSYEQYF. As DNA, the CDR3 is TGTGCCAGCAGCCCCGCCGGCGGACAGGGACCCTCCTACGAGCAGTACTTC.

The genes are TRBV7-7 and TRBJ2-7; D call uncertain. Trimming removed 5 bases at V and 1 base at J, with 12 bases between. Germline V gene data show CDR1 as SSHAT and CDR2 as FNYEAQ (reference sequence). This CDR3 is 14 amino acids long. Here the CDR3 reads CASSPRLGSYEQYF. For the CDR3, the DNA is TGTGCCAGCAGCCCAAGATTGGGGTCCTACGAGCAGTACTTC.

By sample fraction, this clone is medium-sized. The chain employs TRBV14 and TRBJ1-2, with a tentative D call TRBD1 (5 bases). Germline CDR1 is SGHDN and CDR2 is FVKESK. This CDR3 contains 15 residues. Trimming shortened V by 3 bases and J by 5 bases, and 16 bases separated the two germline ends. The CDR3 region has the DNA TGTGCCAGCAGCCAGGAGGCAGGGACCAAATATGGCTACACCTTC. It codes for CASSQEAGTKYGYTF.

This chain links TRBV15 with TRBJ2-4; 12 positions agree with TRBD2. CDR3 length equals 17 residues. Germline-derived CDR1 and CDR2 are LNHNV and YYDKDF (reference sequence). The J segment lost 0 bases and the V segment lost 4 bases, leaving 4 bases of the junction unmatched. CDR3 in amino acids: CATSIGLAGIAKNIQYF. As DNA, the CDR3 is TGTGCCACCAGCATTGGACTAGCGGGAATAGCCAAAAACATTCAGTACTTC.

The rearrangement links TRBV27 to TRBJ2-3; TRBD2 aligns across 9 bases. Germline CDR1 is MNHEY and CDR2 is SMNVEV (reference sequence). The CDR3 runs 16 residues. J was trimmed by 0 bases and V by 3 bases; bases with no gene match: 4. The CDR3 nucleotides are TGTGCCAGCAGTTTTACTAGCGGGTTTAGCACAGATACGCAGTATTTT. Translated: CASSFTSGFSTDTQYF.

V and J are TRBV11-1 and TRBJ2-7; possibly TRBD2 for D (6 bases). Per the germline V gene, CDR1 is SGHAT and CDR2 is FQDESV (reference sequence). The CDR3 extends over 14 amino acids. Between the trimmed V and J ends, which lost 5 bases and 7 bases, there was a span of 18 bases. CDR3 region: CASSPARGLGEQYF. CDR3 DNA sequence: TGTGCCAGCAGCCCGGCGCGGGGCCTCGGGGAGCAGTACTTC. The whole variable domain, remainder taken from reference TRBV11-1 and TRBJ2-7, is EAEVAQSPRYKITEKSQAVAFWCDPISGHATLYWYRQILGQGPELLVQFQDESVVDDSQLPKDRFSAERLKGVDSTLKIQPAELGDSAMYLCASSPARGLGEQYFGPGTRLTVT.